This T cell receptor (beta chain) originates from a study of Graves' ophthalmopathy and Graves' hyperthyroidism. RNA transcripts were the template, and TCR beta CDR3 regions were amplified from them. Second-round multiplex PCR followed a first-round RT-PCR using HTBI primers. Each CDR3 protein gets one entry after TCRdb re-called the multiplex PCR reads with MiXCR. The table shows 600,000 to 700,000 distinct CDR3 sequences, with more than 40% occurring only once. Those donors who had ophthalmopathy presented with moderate-to-severe activity, a CAS of ≥3, a NOSPECS of ≥4 and a duration under 3 months. Thyroid ultrasound, orbital computed tomography, TRAb, serum thyroxine and clinical symptoms formed the basis of diagnosis. The germline CDR1 and CDR2 sequences are ENHRY and SYGVKD. This CDR3 contains 14 residues. Trimming took 5 bases from V and 4 from J; bases not matched to a gene: 4.

The TCR sequence derives from an adult man with Graves' ophthalmopathy. The chain links TRBV10-3 to TRBJ1-5; the match to TRBD1 covers 8 bases. Sequencing input: peripheral blood. The CDR3, as DNA: TGTGCCATCAGTTCCGGACAGGGAAATCAGCCCCAGCATTTT. It codes for CAISSGQGNQPQHF.